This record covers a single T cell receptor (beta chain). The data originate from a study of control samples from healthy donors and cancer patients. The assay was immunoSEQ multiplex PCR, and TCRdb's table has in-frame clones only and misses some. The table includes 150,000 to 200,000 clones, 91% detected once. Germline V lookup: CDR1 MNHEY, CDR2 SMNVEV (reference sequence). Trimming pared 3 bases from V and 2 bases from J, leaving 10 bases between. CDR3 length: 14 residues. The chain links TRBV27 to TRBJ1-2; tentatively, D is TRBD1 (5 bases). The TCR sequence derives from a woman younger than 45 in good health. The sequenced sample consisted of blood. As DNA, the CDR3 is TGTGCCAGCAGTTTGGGGCAGGAGAACTATGGCTACACCTTC. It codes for CASSLGQENYGYTF.